The entry below describes one TCR beta chain. This sample was included in a study of blood T cell repertoires in COVID-19. Background on the study: Sites across the United States, Italy and Spain contributed samples from acute and convalescent COVID-19. PBMCs, B-cell-depleted T cells, or T cells were the source of the cDNA or gDNA that made up the material.

From germline, CDR1 is LGHNA and CDR2 YSLEER. J lost 9 bases, V lost 0 bases, and 9 bases had no gene match. The CDR3 totals 16 residues. In the original workflow: Estimates of nucleated cell counts were drawn from the amplification of reference gene primers. Using immunoSEQ multiplex PCR, the repertoire was profiled, and TCRdb retains in-frame clones only, with some absent. The DNA gave D and trimming, while V, J and clone size come from that table. Of 270,000 or so clones listed, under 90% were seen once; the top ten hold less than 4%. This TCR was recovered from a woman in her late teens or twenties with acute or convalescent COVID-19. Input material: peripheral blood. The V gene is TRBV4-3, the J gene TRBJ1-4; 8 nucleotides line up with TRBD1. For the CDR3, the DNA is TGCGCCAGCAGCCAAGAATTCCCAGGGGGCTTCCAAAAACTGTTTTTT. This sequence encodes CASSQEFPGGFQKLFF.